This is a list of T cell receptor beta chains from one sample in a study of blood T cell repertoires in COVID-19. Clones were read by immunoSEQ multiplex PCR, and TCRdb kept only the in-frame ones, dropping some. The repertoire includes approximately 310,000 clones, around 87% of them detected once, and around 7.8% sits in the top ten. The specimen was peripheral blood. These TCRs come from a woman aged 50 to 65 who had recovered from COVID-19. Each CDR3 is given with its conserved first and last residue. A D gene is named only where the DNA matches it firmly. The listing skips clone size in some rows; elsewhere it reads once, few, many or a size class.

v_gene,j_gene,abundance,d_gene,CDR3aa,CDR3nt
TRBV21-1,TRBJ1-2,few,NA,CASSKEETWQNYGYTF,TGTGCCAGCAGCAAGGAGGAGACGTGGCAAAACTATGGCTACACCTTC
TRBV3-1/TRBV3-2,TRBJ1-2,once,NA,CASSHSGGLNYGYTF,TGTGCCAGCAGCCACTCCGGGGGGCTTAACTATGGCTACACCTTC
TRBV11-2,TRBJ2-5,NA,NA,CASSLVGAAAETQYF,TGTGCCAGCAGCTTAGTTGGCGCAGCGGCGGAGACCCAGTACTTC
TRBV5-4,TRBJ2-5,few,TRBD2,CASSLKKAGSETQYF,TGTGCCAGCAGCTTAAAAAAAGCGGGATCAGAGACCCAGTACTTC
TRBV9,TRBJ1-1,NA,NA,CASSPQTGTEAFF,TGTGCCAGCAGCCCCCAGACGGGCACTGAAGCTTTCTTT
TRBV20-1,TRBJ2-3,NA,NA,CSASRADTQYF,TGCAGTGCTAGCCGTGCGGATACGCAGTATTTT
TRBV3-1/TRBV3-2,TRBJ1-5,NA,NA,CASRGTGTAQPQHF,TGTGCCAGCCGGGGGACCGGGACCGCTCAGCCCCAGCATTTT
TRBV3-1/TRBV3-2,TRBJ2-7,NA,TRBD2,CASSRRGLAGTTYEQYF,TGTGCCAGCAGTCGCAGGGGACTAGCGGGGACTACCTACGAGCAGTACTTC
TRBV27,TRBJ1-6,NA,NA,CASSVSRGLNSPLHF,TGTGCCAGCAGTGTGTCAAGAGGGTTAAATTCACCCCTCCACTTT
TRBV12-3/TRBV12-4,TRBJ1-2,NA,NA,CASSYEEYGYTF,TGTGCCAGCAGTTACGAGGAGTATGGCTACACCTTC
TRBV11-2,TRBJ2-2,NA,NA,CASSSTGTSRDTGELFF,TGTGCCAGCAGCTCTACCGGGACAAGCCGCGACACCGGGGAGCTGTTTTTT
TRBV30,TRBJ2-1,NA,NA,CAWSGRMGLAEQFF,TGTGCCTGGAGTGGCCGTATGGGGCTCGCCGAGCAGTTCTTC
TRBV15,TRBJ2-4,NA,TRBD1,CAIQTGDLAKNIQYF,TGTGCCATACAAACAGGGGACCTAGCCAAAAACATTCAGTACTTC
TRBV5-1,TRBJ2-1,NA,TRBD1,CASMLIPGQGNEQFF,TGCGCCAGCATGCTGATACCGGGACAGGGGAATGAGCAGTTCTTC
TRBV28,TRBJ1-3,NA,NA,CASSWNRDGRNTIYF,TGTGCCAGCAGTTGGAACAGGGACGGGAGAAACACCATATATTTT
TRBV6-1,TRBJ1-2,NA,TRBD1,CASRTVGQMDGYTF,TGTGCCAGCAGAACTGTGGGACAGATGGATGGCTACACCTTC
TRBV19,TRBJ1-5,NA,NA,CATKTAGPNQPQHF,TGTGCCACCAAGACAGCGGGCCCCAATCAGCCCCAGCATTTT
TRBV28,TRBJ2-5,NA,NA,CASRRRETQYF,TGTGCCAGCAGACGCAGGGAGACCCAGTACTTC
TRBV27,TRBJ1-1,NA,TRBD1,CASSLQGGAGTEAFF,TGTGCCAGCAGTTTGCAAGGGGGCGCCGGCACTGAAGCTTTCTTT
TRBV6-1,TRBJ2-7,NA,TRBD1,CASSERGQADEQYF,TGTGCCAGCAGTGAAAGGGGACAGGCAGACGAGCAGTACTTC
TRBV2,TRBJ2-1,NA,TRBD1,CASSDGGTGQFF,TGTGCCAGCAGTGACGGCGGGACAGGGCAGTTCTTC
TRBV3-1/TRBV3-2,TRBJ1-2,NA,TRBD1,CASSQSRDSLLRGYTF,TGTGCCAGCAGCCAAAGCCGGGACAGTCTATTGAGGGGCTACACCTTC
TRBV28,TRBJ2-7,NA,TRBD1,CASSPSWDRELYEQYF,TGTGCCAGCAGTCCTTCATGGGACAGGGAGCTTTACGAGCAGTACTTC
TRBV6-2/TRBV6-3,TRBJ1-1,once,NA,CASSSSRQDLATEAFF,TGTGCCAGCAGTTCCAGCCGACAGGATCTTGCCACTGAAGCTTTCTTT
TRBV29-1,TRBJ2-7,NA,NA,CSGVGGSEQYF,TGCAGCGGCGTCGGGGGAAGCGAGCAGTACTTC
TRBV4-2,TRBJ1-3,NA,NA,CASSQESIYSGNTIYF,TGTGCCAGCAGCCAAGAAAGCATATACTCTGGAAACACCATATATTTT